This T cell receptor beta chain was captured by sequencing in a study of tumor and adjacent non-tumor tissue in lung cancer. About the research overall: Aged about 31 to 76 years, patients included roughly ten men and about 5 women with stage I to III disease.

This sample's RNA came from whole unsorted tissue. Distant lung tissue was collected more than 3 cm away from the tumor edge. Between August and November 2014, newly diagnosed, chemotherapy-naive lung cancer patients underwent thoracic surgery in China. The V gene's germline CDR1 is MRHNA and CDR2 SNTAGT. CDR3 length: 11 residues. With 10 bases removed from V and 8 bases from J, the gap between germline ends came to 14 bases. TCRbeta libraries were built with three rounds of nested PCR, modified from ARM-PCR. TCRdb called the multiplex PCR reads again in MiXCR, with one record for every CDR3 protein. This table has around 82,000 distinct CDR3 sequences, roughly 80% appearing once.

The chain couples TRBV6-4 to TRBJ1-2; no definite D call. The sequenced sample was distant non-tumor lung tissue. The receptor was isolated from a man between 60 and 75 years old with non-small cell lung cancer. The CDR3 sequence: CAIWSMGGYTF. As DNA, the CDR3 is TGTGCCATCTGGAGCATGGGGGGCTACACCTTC.